The 27 T cell receptor beta chains below were found in one sample sequenced in a study of siplizumab effects on memory and regulatory T cells. Data came from immunoSEQ multiplex PCR; TCRdb stores just in-frame clones and leaves some out. The sample includes about 100,000 clones, 94% of them seen just once. Sequenced material: Tregs sorted from blood. The source of these receptors is a human donor in good health.

The gene calls are TRBV7-9 and TRBJ2-1; TRBD2 is a possible D gene (6 bases). Trimming shortened V by 1 base and J by 1 base, and 14 bases separated the two germline ends. CDR1 and CDR2 (germline): SEHNR, FQNEAQ (reference sequence). This CDR3 has 17 amino acids. In nucleotides, the CDR3 is TGTGCCAGCAGCTTAGTTGAGGGAGGTGGGTCCTACAATGAGCAGTTCTTC. It encodes CASSLVEGGGSYNEQFF.

J is TRBJ1-5 and V is TRBV19; 9 nucleotides match TRBD1. J lost 4 bases, V lost 3 bases, and 10 bases had no gene match. The germline gives CDR1 LNHDA, CDR2 SQIVND (reference sequence). The CDR3 spans 17 residues. CDR3 in amino acids: CASSIKRRTGVNQPQHF. CDR3 DNA sequence: TGTGCCAGTAGTATTAAGAGGAGGACAGGGGTAAATCAGCCCCAGCATTTT.

The rearrangement links TRBV7-9 to TRBJ2-7; tentatively, D is TRBD2 (6 bases). V lost 1 base and J lost 7, with 14 bases in between. The CDR3 runs 14 residues. CDR1 SEHNR and CDR2 FQNEAQ come from the germline V gene (reference sequence). CDR3 sequence: CASSLEVGRGEQYF. The DNA for the CDR3 is TGTGCCAGCAGCTTAGAGGTCGGGAGAGGTGAGCAGTACTTC. Using reference TRBV7-9 and TRBJ2-7 for the parts outside the CDR3, the full variable domain is DTGVSQNPRHKITKRGQNVTFRCDPISEHNRLYWYRQTLGQGPEFLTYFQNEAQLEKSRLLSDRFSAERPKGSFSTLEIQRTEQGDSAMYLCASSLEVGRGEQYFGPGTRLTVT.

The rearrangement uses TRBV18 and TRBJ1-5, with 10 bases aligning to TRBD1. The trim removed 2 bases at V and 9 bases at J, leaving 10 bases unmatched. Germline V gene data show CDR1 as KGHSH and CDR2 as LQKENI. The CDR3 has 16 residues. The CDR3 loop is CASSPTGTGVTGPQHF. The CDR3 DNA reads TGTGCCAGCTCACCAACCGGGACAGGGGTCACGGGGCCCCAGCATTTT. The full variable domain, with the rest looked up from reference TRBV18 and TRBJ1-5, is NAGVMQNPRHLVRRRGQEARLRCSPMKGHSHVYWYRQLPEEGLKFMVYLQKENIIDESGMPKERFSAEFPKEGPSILRIQQVVRGDSAAYFCASSPTGTGVTGPQHFGDGTRLSIL.

The chain recombines TRBV27 with TRBJ1-1, with D maybe TRBD1 (6 bases). The CDR3 is 15 amino acids. V shed 2 bases and J shed 1 base, with 11 bases lying between them. Germline CDR1 MNHEY, CDR2 SMNVEV (reference sequence). CDR3 amino acids: CASSLTGSRNTEAFF. Written as DNA, the CDR3 is TGTGCCAGCAGTTTAACAGGGAGTCGGAACACTGAAGCTTTCTTT.

This sequence joins TRBV7-3 and TRBJ1-1; unclear D gene. CDR1 and CDR2 from the germline V gene are SGHTA and FQGTGA. The germline V and J ends were trimmed by 5 bases and 4 bases, with 11 bases remaining between them. The CDR3 length is 13 residues. The DNA of the CDR3 is TGTGCCAGCAGCCCCATAGTCGGCACTGAAGCTTTCTTT. It is translated as CASSPIVGTEAFF.

The chain links TRBV27 to TRBJ2-7; a weak D match, TRBD1 (5 bases). The CDR3 totals 16 residues. The V end lost 2 bases, the J end lost 4 bases, and 18 bases lay between the germline ends. Germline assignment: CDR1 MNHEY and CDR2 SMNVEV (reference sequence). The CDR3 protein is CASSLHVQGSSYEQYF. The CDR3 region has the DNA TGTGCCAGCAGTTTACATGTCCAGGGCTCATCTTACGAGCAGTACTTC.

V usage is TRBV7-9 and J usage is TRBJ2-7, with 7 positions matching TRBD1. CDR1 and CDR2 from the germline V gene are SEHNR and FQNEAQ (reference sequence). V lost 5 bases to trimming and J lost 5 bases; unmatched junction nucleotides: 3. The CDR3 extends over 12 amino acids. CDR3 sequence reads: CASSHGQDEQYF. Written as DNA, the CDR3 is TGTGCCAGCAGCCACGGACAGGACGAGCAGTACTTC. Drawing the rest from reference TRBV7-9 and TRBJ2-7, the complete variable domain is DTGVSQNPRHKITKRGQNVTFRCDPISEHNRLYWYRQTLGQGPEFLTYFQNEAQLEKSRLLSDRFSAERPKGSFSTLEIQRTEQGDSAMYLCASSHGQDEQYFGPGTRLTVT.

The rearrangement uses TRBV7-3 and TRBJ2-2; D uncertain. In germline, CDR1 is SGHTA, CDR2 FQGTGA. V was trimmed by 7 bases and J by 0 bases, leaving 9 bases between them. The length of the CDR3 is 14 residues. DNA of the CDR3: TGTGCCAGCAAGGCCTCCCCGAACACCGGGGAGCTGTTTTTT. It codes for CASKASPNTGELFF.

This rearrangement joins TRBV5-1 to TRBJ2-7; possible D gene TRBD1, 6 bases. The CDR3 consists of 16 residues. Per germline, CDR1 SGHRS and CDR2 YFSETQ. Trimming removed 5 bases from V and 3 bases from J, with 21 bases in between. CDR3 sequence (DNA): TGCGCCAGCAGATCGAAAACAGGGTCAGGGCTCTACGAGCAGTACTTC. The encoded protein is CASRSKTGSGLYEQYF. Full variable domain (missing parts from reference TRBV5-1 and TRBJ2-7): KAGVTQTPRYLIKTRGQQVTLSCSPISGHRSVSWYQQTPGQGLQFLFEYFSETQRNKGNFPGRFSGRQFSNSRSEMNVSTLELGDSALYLCASRSKTGSGLYEQYFGPGTRLTVT.

This clone came up once. The chain employs TRBV28 and TRBJ2-7, with a tentative D call TRBD1 (5 bases). The CDR3 runs 14 residues. CDR1 is MDHEN and CDR2 is SYDVKM in the germline V gene. The V gene lost 3 bases and the J gene lost 6 bases, with 15 bases spanning the gap. The CDR3 DNA follows: TGTGCCAGCAGTTTGACAGATGCCCTCCTCGAGCAGTACTTC. It codes for CASSLTDALLEQYF.

The chain combines TRBV6-1 with TRBJ1-1, with 7 bases that match TRBD1. CDR3 length: 14 residues. Germline trimming cut 6 bases from V and 2 bases from J; bases unmatched to any gene: 6. Germline loops: CDR1 MNHNS, CDR2 SASEGT. The CDR3 sequence: CASRAGTENTEAFF. CDR3 DNA sequence: TGTGCCAGCAGGGCAGGGACAGAAAACACTGAAGCTTTCTTT.

The chain joins TRBV5-6 to TRBJ1-6; D not resolved. V dropped 4 bases and J dropped 7 bases, with 15 bases sitting between them. Germline-derived CDR1 and CDR2 are SGHDT and YYEEEE. The CDR3 totals 15 residues. CDR3 in DNA: TGTGCCAGCAGCCGGACCTCAGTCCCGAATTCACCCCTCCACTTT. Its translation is CASSRTSVPNSPLHF.

This chain links TRBV5-4 with TRBJ2-3, with D perhaps TRBD2 (6 bases). V dropped 4 bases and J dropped 2 bases, with 17 bases sitting between them. Germline CDR1 is SGHNT and CDR2 is YYREEE (reference sequence). The CDR3 spans 16 residues. Here the CDR3 DNA reads TGTGCCAGCAGCCCGGGGGTCCAGCGGTACACAGATACGCAGTATTTT. This codes for CASSPGVQRYTDTQYF.

The J gene is TRBJ1-1, the V gene TRBV30, with D maybe TRBD1 (5 bases). V was pared by 5 bases and J by 6 bases, with 16 bases between. The CDR3 covers 13 residues. Germline V gene lookup returns CDR1 GTSNPN and CDR2 SVGIG (reference sequence). The chain's CDR3 is CAWRWGFDAEAFF. In nucleotides, the CDR3 is TGTGCCTGGCGCTGGGGGTTTGACGCTGAAGCTTTCTTT.

The chain recombines TRBV5-4 with TRBJ2-3; 13 bases align to TRBD2. The CDR3 runs to 18 residues. CDR1 and CDR2 from the germline V gene are SGHNT and YYREEE (reference sequence). The V segment lost 7 bases and the J segment 5 bases; nucleotides outside the gene matches: 16. CDR3 protein: CASWSGLAGAYGRDTQYF. DNA of the CDR3: TGTGCCAGCTGGTCAGGACTAGCGGGAGCGTATGGGAGAGATACGCAGTATTTT.

The chain carries TRBV7-8 and TRBJ1-1; D perhaps matches TRBD1 (6 bases). There are 15 residues in the CDR3. Germline V gene data show CDR1 as SGHVS and CDR2 as FQNEAQ. Trimming shortened V by 6 bases and J by 4 bases, and 18 bases separated the two germline ends. CDR3 DNA: TGTGCCAGCAGTTCGATAAAGGGGGTCCCCACTGAAGCTTTCTTT. Its translation: CASSSIKGVPTEAFF.

This rearrangement joins TRBV27 to TRBJ1-1; D gene uncertain. Germline V CDR1 and CDR2: MNHEY, SMNVEV (reference sequence). V lost 6 bases and J 8 bases, leaving 19 bases between the germline ends. CDR3 length: 14 amino acids. CDR3 coding DNA: TGTGCCAGCAGCCCTCAACAGTGGTCCCGGGAAGCTTTCTTT. As protein: CASSPQQWSREAFF.

This clone was found once. The V gene is TRBV5-1, the J gene TRBJ2-2, with 8 bases aligning to TRBD2. With 0 bases clipped from V and 4 bases from J, the junction kept 11 bases outside the gene matches. Germline CDR1 and CDR2: SGHRS and YFSETQ. This CDR3 spans 18 amino acids. This CDR3 reads CASSLGLAGYSGTGELFF. Written as DNA, the CDR3 is TGCGCCAGCAGCTTGGGGCTAGCGGGTTACTCGGGCACCGGGGAGCTGTTTTTT.

This sequence joins TRBV9 and TRBJ2-1; D unresolved. The V gene lost 4 bases and the J gene lost 9 bases, with 8 bases spanning the gap. The CDR3 runs to 11 residues. Germline CDR1 SGDLS, CDR2 YYNGEE. In DNA, the CDR3 is TGTGCCAGCAGCTTGGGGTCTGAGCAGTTCTTC. Protein: CASSLGSEQFF.

This chain uses TRBV10-1 with TRBJ1-4, with D unclear. V was cut by 6 bases and J by 7 bases, with 15 bases left in between. The CDR3 is 14 amino acids. Germline CDR1 is WNHNN and CDR2 is SYGVQD (reference sequence). CDR3 DNA: TGCGCCAGCAGCCGAGATAGGACGGCTGAAAAACTGTTTTTT. Translation gives CASSRDRTAEKLFF.

This rearrangement joins TRBV14 to TRBJ1-2, with D uncertain. The V end lost 3 bases, the J end lost 4 bases, and 15 bases lay between the germline ends. The CDR3 consists of 15 residues. Germline V lookup: CDR1 SGHDN, CDR2 FVKESK. The CDR3 loop reads CASSQFMSAPYGYTF. The DNA of the CDR3 is TGTGCCAGCAGCCAGTTTATGTCGGCGCCCTATGGCTACACCTTC.

The rearrangement uses TRBV28 and TRBJ1-5, with D maybe TRBD1 (5 bases). CDR3 length: 15 amino acids. Germline V gene lookup returns CDR1 MDHEN and CDR2 SYDVKM. V lost 6 bases and J lost 0, with 12 bases in between. CDR3: CASRFQGYSNQPQHF. CDR3 DNA sequence: TGTGCCAGCAGATTTCAGGGCTATAGCAATCAGCCCCAGCATTTT.

The rearrangement links TRBV5-1 to TRBJ2-1, with D perhaps assigned TRBD1 or TRBD2 (6 bases each). V lost 4 bases and J 2 bases, leaving 16 bases between the germline ends. The CDR3 runs 16 residues. Germline CDR1 SGHRS, CDR2 YFSETQ. The CDR3 sequence: CASSKTRRGAYNEQFF. In DNA, the CDR3 is TGCGCCAGCAGCAAGACGCGGAGGGGGGCCTACAATGAGCAGTTCTTC.

The chain employs TRBV6-5 and TRBJ2-7; D might be TRBD2 (6 bases). The germline CDR1 and CDR2 sequences are MNHEY and SVGAGI. The ends were cut back, 8 bases at V and 0 bases at J, with 17 bases in the middle. The CDR3 has 15 amino acids. CDR3 nucleotides: TGTGCCAGCCGCTCCCACGGGAGAGGCTCCTACGAGCAGTACTTC. It translates to CASRSHGRGSYEQYF.

The chain links TRBV18 to TRBJ1-2; the D gene is possibly TRBD1 (6 bases). This CDR3 region has 15 residues. Trimming cost V 8 bases and J 8 bases, with 24 bases left between them. The V gene's germline CDR1 is KGHSH and CDR2 LQKENI. The CDR3 sequence: CASTNPVLQGGGYTF. CDR3 DNA sequence: TGTGCCAGCACCAATCCAGTCTTACAGGGAGGAGGCTACACCTTC.

This clone appeared a single time. The V call is TRBV7-3, the J call TRBJ2-2; D call uncertain. The V gene lost 5 bases and the J gene lost 2 bases, with 6 bases spanning the gap. Germline V gene data show CDR1 as SGHTA and CDR2 as FQGTGA. The CDR3 loop spans 13 amino acids. In DNA form, the CDR3 reads TGTGCCAGCAGCCAACGTAACACCGGGGAGCTGTTTTTT. Translation gives CASSQRNTGELFF.